The 11 T cell receptor beta chains reported below all come from one sample, sequenced in a study of cytotoxic CD8 clonotypes in ibrutinib-treated CLL. Only in-frame clones appear in the TCRdb table, and some are missing; sequencing was by immunoSEQ multiplex PCR. The sample consists of fewer than 70,000 clones, approximately 71% of them appearing once. The specimen was PBMCs, collected after 12 months of ibrutinib treatment. The receptors shown here come from a human donor with chronic lymphocytic leukemia.

This sequence joins TRBV13 and TRBJ1-1; D is unclear. V lost 5 bases and J 0 bases, leaving 16 bases between the germline ends. Germline lookup yields CDR1 PRHDT and CDR2 FYEKMQ (reference sequence). This CDR3 is built from 16 residues. The DNA of the CDR3 is TGTGCCAGCAGCCGTTCTGTGGCAGGCATGAACACTGAAGCTTTCTTT. Protein sequence: CASSRSVAGMNTEAFF.

This clone has just a few counts. One end of the junction varies from germline; a read error may be responsible. The chain carries TRBV7-7 and TRBJ2-5; D is perhaps TRBD1 (6 bases). The CDR3 has 14 residues. Germline V gene lookup returns CDR1 SSHAT and CDR2 FNYEAQ (reference sequence). DNA for the CDR3: TGTGCTAGCAGCAAGGGAAGGGGGCAAGAGACCCAGTACTTC. It encodes CASSKGRGQETQYF.

The V call is TRBV5-4, the J call TRBJ1-2, with TRBD1 as a possible D gene (5 bases). The length of the CDR3 is 14 residues. The V gene's germline CDR1 is SGHNT and CDR2 YYREEE (reference sequence). Trimming took off 4 bases at V and 7 bases at J, with 17 bases between the two ends. The CDR3 loop reads CASSLGGDWAGYTF. CDR3 coding DNA: TGTGCCAGCAGCCTGGGGGGGGATTGGGCTGGCTACACCTTC.

The V gene is TRBV11-2, the J gene TRBJ1-2; 9 bases agree with TRBD1. V dropped 5 bases and J dropped 4; count of bases not matched to a gene: 8. This CDR3 is built from 15 residues. Germline V gene sequence: CDR1 SGHAT, CDR2 FQNNGV. Here the CDR3 reads CASSKTGQGFYGYTF. The CDR3 DNA follows: TGTGCCAGCAGCAAAACGGGACAGGGATTCTATGGCTACACCTTC.

The J gene is TRBJ2-1, the V gene TRBV19, with D perhaps matching TRBD2 (5 bases). The CDR3 runs 12 residues. CDR1 is LNHDA, CDR2 SQIVND, per germline (reference sequence). The germline V and J ends were trimmed by 8 bases and 7 bases, with 12 bases remaining between them. The CDR3 DNA follows: TGTGCCAGTTCTCCCCGGGAAAATGAGCAGTTCTTC. Translated: CASSPRENEQFF.

This clone appeared a few times. The V call is TRBV5-6, the J call TRBJ2-2, with 8 bases fitting TRBD2. The length of the CDR3 is 18 residues. CDR1 SGHDT and CDR2 YYEEEE come from the germline V gene. J gave up 6 bases and V 4 bases, and 17 bases lay outside the gene matches. Written as DNA, the CDR3 is TGTGCCAGCAGCCCCCTGGTTCAGCGGGAGACCTCGGCCGGGGAGCTGTTTTTT. This sequence encodes CASSPLVQRETSAGELFF.

The chain recombines TRBV5-1 with TRBJ1-1; D gene ambiguous. The ends were cut back, 3 bases at V and 0 bases at J, with 9 bases in the middle. CDR1 and CDR2 (germline): SGHRS, YFSETQ. CDR3 size: 14 residues. The CDR3 is CASSWTPMNTEAFF. CDR3 nucleotides: TGCGCCAGCAGCTGGACCCCTATGAACACTGAAGCTTTCTTT.

V and J are TRBV27 and TRBJ2-1; 8 bases match TRBD2. This CDR3 has 14 residues. The germline gives CDR1 MNHEY, CDR2 SMNVEV (reference sequence). V shed 8 bases, J shed 7 bases, and the junction held 10 bases outside the gene matches. The CDR3 here is CASWLAGNGNEQFF. The CDR3 nucleotides read TGTGCCAGCTGGTTAGCGGGAAATGGAAATGAGCAGTTCTTC.

The chain carries TRBV19 and TRBJ1-1, with 7 bases fitting TRBD1. This CDR3 region has 14 residues. With V trimmed by 5 bases and J by 6 bases, 9 bases remained unmatched. Per germline, CDR1 LNHDA and CDR2 SQIVND (reference sequence). For the CDR3, the DNA is TGTGCCAGTAGTCGCAGACAGGGCGGCGCTGAAGCTTTCTTT. Protein sequence: CASSRRQGGAEAFF.

The chain is built from TRBV28 and TRBJ1-5; TRBD1 is a possible D gene (5 bases). This CDR3 is built from 18 residues. V was trimmed by 3 bases and J by 0 bases, leaving 18 bases between them. CDR1 is MDHEN, CDR2 SYDVKM, per germline. Here the CDR3 DNA reads TGTGCCAGCAGTTTTTTTTCTGGGGCGCGGAATAGCAATCAGCCCCAGCATTTT. It is translated as CASSFFSGARNSNQPQHF.

The rearrangement links TRBV5-1 to TRBJ2-1; 11 bases align to TRBD2. This CDR3 spans 15 amino acids. The germline V gene has CDR1 SGHRS and CDR2 YFSETQ. With 3 bases clipped from V and 4 bases from J, the junction kept 3 bases outside the gene matches. The CDR3 loop is CASSYSGRAYNEQFF. The CDR3 DNA is TGCGCCAGCAGCTATAGCGGGAGGGCGTACAATGAGCAGTTCTTC. The full variable domain, completed using reference TRBV5-1 and TRBJ2-1, is KAGVTQTPRYLIKTRGQQVTLSCSPISGHRSVSWYQQTPGQGLQFLFEYFSETQRNKGNFPGRFSGRQFSNSRSEMNVSTLELGDSALYLCASSYSGRAYNEQFFGPGTRLTVL.